This T cell receptor beta chain was observed in a study of cytomegalovirus exposure and HLA in healthy donors. The sample holds a few counts of this clone. Its antigen remains unknown. CDR3 size: 13 residues. V trimming: 8 bases; J trimming: 9 bases; junction bases outside the gene matches: 8. The germline gives CDR1 MNHNY, CDR2 SVGAGI (reference sequence). The study's findings and limits: In an earlier analysis, about 90% or about 30%: the productive usage of most TCR beta V segments.

60 Vbeta and 13 Jbeta primers were used in PCR. Some clones are missing from TCRdb's copy, which holds only in-frame ones; the method was immunoSEQ multiplex PCR. The table records under 130,000 clones, 80% to 85% of them present only once. The rearrangement links TRBV6-6 to TRBJ2-3; 10 bases fit TRBD2. The sequencing input was PBMCs. The sequence was collected from a man aged 25 to 40 in good health and CMV-seropositive. This chain's CDR3 is CASLGLAFPTQYF. CDR3 sequence (DNA): TGTGCCAGCTTGGGACTAGCGTTTCCGACGCAGTATTTT.